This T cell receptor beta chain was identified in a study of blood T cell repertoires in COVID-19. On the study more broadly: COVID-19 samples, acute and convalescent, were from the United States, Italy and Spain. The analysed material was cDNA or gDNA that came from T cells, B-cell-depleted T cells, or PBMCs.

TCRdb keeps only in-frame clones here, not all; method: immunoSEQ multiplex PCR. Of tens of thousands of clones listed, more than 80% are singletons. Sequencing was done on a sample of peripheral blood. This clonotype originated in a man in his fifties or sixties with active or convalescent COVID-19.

The CDR3 sequence is CASSQGGFTRVTDTQYF. The CDR3 DNA reads as TGTGCCAGCAGCCAAGGAGGGTTCACCCGGGTTACAGATACGCAGTATTTT. This chain links TRBV3-1 (or the pseudogene TRBV3-2) with TRBJ2-3, with a possible D match to TRBD2 (5 bases). V was cut by 1 base and J by 3 bases, with 17 bases left in between. The germline CDR1 and CDR2 sequences are LGHDT and YNNKEL (reference sequence). This CDR3 has 17 residues.